This record looks at one T cell receptor (beta chain) sequence and its context. Antigen: not known. The sample is drawn from a study of T cell responses to AZD1222 COVID-19 vaccine. Study findings and constraints: Repertoire collection took place solely once the T cell response had peaked. Recipients of AZD1222 seropositive at baseline numbered only five or six.

Sequenced by immunoSEQ multiplex PCR; TCRdb stores in-frame clones only, minus some. Counted here are 140,000 to 150,000 clones, 70% to 90% occurring once; the ten biggest clones make up about 15%. Germline CDR1 reads LNHDA; CDR2 reads SQIVND (reference sequence). V was clipped by 4 bases and J by 1 base, with 7 bases between them. The CDR3 length is 14 residues. This chain uses TRBV19 with TRBJ2-2; no clear D. Sequenced here: peripheral blood, sampled on day 0 of AZD1222 vaccination. The receptor was isolated from an adult in good health. CDR3 protein: CASSTAKNTGELFF. The CDR3, as DNA: TGTGCCAGTAGTACTGCCAAGAACACCGGGGAGCTGTTTTTT.